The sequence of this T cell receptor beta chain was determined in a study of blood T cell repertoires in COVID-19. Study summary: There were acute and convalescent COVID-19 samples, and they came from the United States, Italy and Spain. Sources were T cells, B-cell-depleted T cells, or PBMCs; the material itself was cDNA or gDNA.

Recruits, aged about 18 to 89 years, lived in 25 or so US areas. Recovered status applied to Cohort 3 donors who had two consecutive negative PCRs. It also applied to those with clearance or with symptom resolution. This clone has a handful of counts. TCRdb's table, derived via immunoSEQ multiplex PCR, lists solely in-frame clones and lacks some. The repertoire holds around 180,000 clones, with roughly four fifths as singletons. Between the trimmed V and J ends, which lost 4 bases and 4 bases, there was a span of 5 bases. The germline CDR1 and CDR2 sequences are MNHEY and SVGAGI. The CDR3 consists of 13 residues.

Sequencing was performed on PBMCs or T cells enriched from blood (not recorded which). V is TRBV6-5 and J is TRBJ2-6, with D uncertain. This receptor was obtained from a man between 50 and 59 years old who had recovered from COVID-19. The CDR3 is CASSLKGANVLTF. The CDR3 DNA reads TGTGCCAGCAGTTTAAAAGGGGCCAACGTCCTGACTTTC.